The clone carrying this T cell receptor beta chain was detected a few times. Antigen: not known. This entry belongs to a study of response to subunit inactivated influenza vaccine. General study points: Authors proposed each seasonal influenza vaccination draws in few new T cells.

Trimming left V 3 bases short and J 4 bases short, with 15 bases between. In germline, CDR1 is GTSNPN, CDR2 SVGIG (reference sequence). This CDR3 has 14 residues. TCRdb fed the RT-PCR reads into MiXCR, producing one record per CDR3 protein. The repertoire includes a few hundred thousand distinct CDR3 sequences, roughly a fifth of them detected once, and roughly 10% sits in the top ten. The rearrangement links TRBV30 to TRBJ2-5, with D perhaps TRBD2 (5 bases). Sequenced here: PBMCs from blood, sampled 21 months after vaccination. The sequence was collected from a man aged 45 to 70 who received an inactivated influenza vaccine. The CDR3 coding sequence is TGTGCCTGGAGAGATGTACTTCGGGGAGAGACCCAGTACTTC. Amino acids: CAWRDVLRGETQYF.